This TCR beta chain was retrieved from a study of regulatory T cells in long-lasting Graves disease. Time point specified: newly diagnosed GD, antithyroid drugs for less than 3 months. The TCR library was made from RNA extracted from PBMCs. To make TCR beta libraries, researchers used iRepertoire HTBI primers and Arm-PCR of CDR3 regions. TCRdb reanalysed the multiplex PCR reads using MiXCR and keeps one entry per CDR3 protein. Here the sample spans 500,000 to 700,000 distinct CDR3 sequences, approximately 15% being singletons. These sequences were also reported in another study, on T cells in Graves' hyperthyroidism and ophthalmopathy. From that paper: An initial round of RT-PCR targeting the TCR CDR3 relied on the HTBI primer set.

The clonotype originates from a woman aged 25 to 39 with Graves disease. The specimen was peripheral blood mononuclear cells (PBMCs), collected at new diagnosis, from a patient treated with antithyroid drugs.

CDR3 coding DNA: TGCAGTGCTAGAACCGGGACAGGGGAACTGAACACTGAAGCTTTCTTT. It codes for CSARTGTGELNTEAFF. This chain connects TRBV20-1 to TRBJ1-1; 10 bases agree with TRBD1. Germline loops: CDR1 DFQATT, CDR2 SNEGSKA (reference sequence). This CDR3 spans 16 amino acids. J was trimmed by 0 bases and V by 2 bases; bases with no gene match: 6.